The 4 T cell receptor beta chains in this list originate from one sample, sequenced in a study of beta chain features in type 1 diabetes. Whole-study findings and limits: TCRB CDR3s were moderately but significantly shorter in Type 1 diabetes patients in all four CD4+ subsets.

cDNA synthesis used the whole RNA isolate, giving expressed TCRB sequences. The assay was immunoSEQ multiplex PCR, and TCRdb's table has in-frame clones only and misses some. The sample records under 300,000 clones, about a sixth being singletons. For these TCRs, the target antigens are not known. The sample taken for sequencing was naive CD4+ T cells from blood. These receptors came from a man aged 25 to 40 with type 1 diabetes.

The chain carries TRBV7-9 and TRBJ2-4; D gene ambiguous. The CDR3 runs to 13 residues. Germline-derived CDR1 and CDR2 are SEHNR and FQNEAQ (reference sequence). Trimming stripped 6 bases from V and 10 bases from J, with 16 bases between. The CDR3 coding sequence is TGTGCCAGCAGTCAAGCTCGGGCCGAAATTCAGTACTTC. This translates into CASSQARAEIQYF.

This chain connects TRBV9 to TRBJ2-2, with 9 bases identical to TRBD2. CDR1 is SGDLS and CDR2 is YYNGEE in the germline V gene. The V gene end was trimmed by 3 bases and the J gene end by 1 base; junction bases not matched to a gene: 7. The CDR3 spans 17 residues. This CDR3 is CASSGGIAGVNTGELFF. The CDR3 nucleotides read TGTGCCAGCAGCGGTGGAATAGCGGGGGTGAACACCGGGGAGCTGTTTTTT. Combining the CDR3 with reference TRBV9 and TRBJ2-2 gives the whole variable domain DSGVTQTPKHLITATGQRVTLRCSPRSGDLSVYWYQQSLDQGLQFLIQYYNGEERAKGNILERFSAQQFPDLHSELNLSSLELGDSALYFCASSGGIAGVNTGELFFGEGSRLTVL.

The CDR3 loop is CASSARLAGGIDTQYF. The CDR3 DNA sequence: TGTGCCAGCAGCGCAAGACTAGCGGGAGGGATAGATACGCAGTATTTT. This rearrangement joins TRBV5-4 to TRBJ2-3; 14 bases map to TRBD2. Germline V CDR1 and CDR2: SGHNT, YYREEE (reference sequence). The CDR3 covers 16 residues. Trimming cost V 4 bases and J 5 bases; bases outside gene matches: 6.

J is TRBJ1-2 and V is TRBV29-1, with TRBD1 matching 10 bases. This CDR3 spans 14 amino acids. Germline V gene sequence: CDR1 SQVTM, CDR2 ANQGSEA. After removal of 2 bases from V and 6 bases from J, the junction contained 6 bases not matched to a gene. The CDR3: CSVEPFGTGDGYTF. The CDR3 DNA sequence: TGCAGCGTTGAACCCTTCGGGACAGGGGATGGCTACACCTTC.